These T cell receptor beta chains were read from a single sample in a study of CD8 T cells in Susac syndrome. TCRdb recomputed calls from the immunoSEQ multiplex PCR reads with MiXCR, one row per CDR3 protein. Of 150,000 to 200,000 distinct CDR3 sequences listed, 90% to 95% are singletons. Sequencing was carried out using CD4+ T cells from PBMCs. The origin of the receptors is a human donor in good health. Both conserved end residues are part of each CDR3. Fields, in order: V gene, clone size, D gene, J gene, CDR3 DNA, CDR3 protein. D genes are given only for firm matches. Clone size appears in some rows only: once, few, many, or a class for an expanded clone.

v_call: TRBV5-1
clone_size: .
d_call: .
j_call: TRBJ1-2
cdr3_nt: TGCGCCAGCGGTTTCGACAGTAACTATGGCTACACCTTC
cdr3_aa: CASGFDSNYGYTF

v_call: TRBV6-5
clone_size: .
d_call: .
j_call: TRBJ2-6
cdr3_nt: TGTGCCAGCAGTTACTCGTATCAGGGGGGCATCTCTGGGGCCAACGTCCTGACTTTC
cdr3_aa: CASSYSYQGGISGANVLTF

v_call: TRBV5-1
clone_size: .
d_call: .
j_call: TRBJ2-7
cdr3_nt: TGCGCCAGCAGCTTACGTTTGGGGGGCGAGCAGTACTTC
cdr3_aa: CASSLRLGGEQYF

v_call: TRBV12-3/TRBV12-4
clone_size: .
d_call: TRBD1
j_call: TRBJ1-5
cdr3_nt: TGTGCCAGCAGTTTTTCGTCTGGGACAGCCGGGCCCCAGCATTTT
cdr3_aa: CASSFSSGTAGPQHF

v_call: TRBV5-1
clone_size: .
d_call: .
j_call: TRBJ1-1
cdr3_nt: TGCGCCAGCAGCTTAGAGGCAGGTCACACTGAAGCTTTCTTT
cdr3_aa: CASSLEAGHTEAFF

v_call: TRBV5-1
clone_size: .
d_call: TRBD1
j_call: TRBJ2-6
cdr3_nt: TGCGCCAGCAGCTTGGAGGGGGCCGGGGCCAACGTCCTGACTTTC
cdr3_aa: CASSLEGAGANVLTF

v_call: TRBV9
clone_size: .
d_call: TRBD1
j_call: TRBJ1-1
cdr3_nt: TGTGCCAGCAGCGCAGGGGTGACAGGGCCGAACACTGAAGCTTTCTTT
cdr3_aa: CASSAGVTGPNTEAFF

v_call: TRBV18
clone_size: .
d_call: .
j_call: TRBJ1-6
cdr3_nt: TGTGCCAGCTCACCACGGGGAGATGATTCACCCCTCCACTTT
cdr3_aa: CASSPRGDDSPLHF

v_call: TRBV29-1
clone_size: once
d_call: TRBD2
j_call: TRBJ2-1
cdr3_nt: TGCAGCGGCGGGAGTCAGAACTACAATGAGCAGTTCTTC
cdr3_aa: CSGGSQNYNEQFF

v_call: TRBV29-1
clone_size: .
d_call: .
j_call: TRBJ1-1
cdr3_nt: TGCAGGGCGGGACAATCGAACACTGAAGCTTTCTTT
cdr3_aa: CRAGQSNTEAFF

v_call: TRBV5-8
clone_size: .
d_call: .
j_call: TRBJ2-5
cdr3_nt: TGTGCCAGCAGCCTGAGGGTGAAAGAGACCCAGTACTTC
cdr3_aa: CASSLRVKETQYF

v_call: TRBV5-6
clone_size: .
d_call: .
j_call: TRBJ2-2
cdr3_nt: TGTGCCAGCAGCTTGGGGATCGGGGAGCTGTTTTTT
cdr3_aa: CASSLGIGELFF

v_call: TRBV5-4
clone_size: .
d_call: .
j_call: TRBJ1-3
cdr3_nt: TGTGCCAGCAGCTTGGGGGTGGCAGGCGGAAACACCATATATTTT
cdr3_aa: CASSLGVAGGNTIYF

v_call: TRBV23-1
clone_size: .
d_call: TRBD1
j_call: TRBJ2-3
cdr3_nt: TGCGCCAGCAGTCACGAGGACAGGGACGAATTCACTAGCACAGATACGCAGTATTTT
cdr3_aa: CASSHEDRDEFTSTDTQYF

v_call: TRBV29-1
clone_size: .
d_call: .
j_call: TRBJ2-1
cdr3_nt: TGCAGCGTTACAAAGACAACAGGGATGGAGGATGAGCAGTTCTTC
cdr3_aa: CSVTKTTGMEDEQFF

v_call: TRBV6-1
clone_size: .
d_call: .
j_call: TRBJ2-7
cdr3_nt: TGTGCCAGCACGTATGTAAACCAGGTCCACGAGCAGTACTTC
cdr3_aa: CASTYVNQVHEQYF

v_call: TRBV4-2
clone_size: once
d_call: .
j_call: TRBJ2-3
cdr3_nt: TGTGCCAGCAGCCAAGTGGATACAGACACAGATACGCAGTATTTT
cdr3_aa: CASSQVDTDTDTQYF

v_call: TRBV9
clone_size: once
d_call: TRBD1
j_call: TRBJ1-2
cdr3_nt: TGTGCCAGCAGCGAGACAGGGACTAACTATGGCTACACCTTC
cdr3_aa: CASSETGTNYGYTF

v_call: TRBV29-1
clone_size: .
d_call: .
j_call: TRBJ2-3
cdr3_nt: TGCAGCGTTAGGAGCCAGGATACGCAGTATTTT
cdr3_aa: CSVRSQDTQYF

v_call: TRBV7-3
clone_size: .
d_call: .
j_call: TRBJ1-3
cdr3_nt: TGTGCCAGCAGCCCTGTAGGGTCTACCGGAAACACCATATATTTT
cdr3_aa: CASSPVGSTGNTIYF

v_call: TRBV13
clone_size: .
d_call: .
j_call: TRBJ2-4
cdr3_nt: TGTGCCAGCAGGCTGGGCCTAGCCAAAAACATTCAGTACTTC
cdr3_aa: CASRLGLAKNIQYF

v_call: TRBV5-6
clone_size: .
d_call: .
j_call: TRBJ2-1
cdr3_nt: TGTGCCAGCAGTTTGGGACCCCCTGAGCAGTTCTTC
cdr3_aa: CASSLGPPEQFF

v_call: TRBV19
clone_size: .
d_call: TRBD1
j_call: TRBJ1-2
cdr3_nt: TGTGCCAGTCTACCTAGACAGGGGGATTATGGCTACACCTTC
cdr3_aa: CASLPRQGDYGYTF

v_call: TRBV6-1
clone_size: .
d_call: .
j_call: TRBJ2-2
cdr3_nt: TGTGCCAGCAGTCCCCGACCCGCATCGGGCACCGGGGAGCTGTTTTTT
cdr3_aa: CASSPRPASGTGELFF

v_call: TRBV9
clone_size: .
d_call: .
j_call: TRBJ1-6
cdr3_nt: TGTGCCAGCAGCGTACTGACCTATAATTCACCCCTCCACTTT
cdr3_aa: CASSVLTYNSPLHF

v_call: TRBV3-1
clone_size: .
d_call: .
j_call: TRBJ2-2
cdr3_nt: TGTGCCAGCAGCCAAGTCTTGGGAGGGGGCCCGGCCACCGGGGAGCTGTTTTTT
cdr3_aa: CASSQVLGGGPATGELFF